These 18 T cell receptor beta chains came from one sample sequenced in a study of blood T cell repertoires in COVID-19. Data came from immunoSEQ multiplex PCR; TCRdb stores just in-frame clones and leaves some out. This table has about 17,000 clones, roughly 80% appearing once. Sequenced input: peripheral blood. These receptors were taken from an elderly man with acute or convalescent COVID-19.

This clone came up a few times. This chain links TRBV7-9 with TRBJ1-4; no clear D gene. The CDR3 covers 16 residues. Germline V lookup: CDR1 SEHNR, CDR2 FQNEAQ (reference sequence). Trimming removed 5 bases from V and 8 bases from J, with 21 bases in between. In DNA, the CDR3 is TGTGCCAGCAGCGTAACCCTGACATCGGGAAAAGAAAAACTGTTTTTT. Amino acids: CASSVTLTSGKEKLFF.

The chain links TRBV6-2 or TRBV6-3 to TRBJ1-5; no reliable D call. Germline lookup yields CDR1 MNHEY and CDR2 SVGEGT. The CDR3 totals 15 residues. The V and J ends lost 0 bases and 4 bases respectively, with 10 bases between them. CDR3 DNA: TGTGCCAGCAGTTACTCGAGCCAGACTAATCAGCCCCAGCATTTT. It translates to CASSYSSQTNQPQHF.

As DNA, the CDR3 is TGTGCCAGCAGCCTAACTAGCGACGCCAAAAACATTCAGTACTTC. Its translation: CASSLTSDAKNIQYF. V is TRBV5-4 and J is TRBJ2-4; TRBD2 agrees at 7 bases. Germline CDR1 is SGHNT and CDR2 is YYREEE (reference sequence). CDR3 length: 15 amino acids. V shed 4 bases and J 1 base; nucleotides not matched to a gene: 5. Combining the CDR3 with reference TRBV5-4 and TRBJ2-4 gives the whole variable domain ETGVTQSPTHLIKTRGQQVTLRCSSQSGHNTVSWYQQALGQGPQFIFQYYREEENGRGNFPPRFSGLQFPNYSSELNVNALELDDSALYLCASSLTSDAKNIQYFGAGTRLSVL.

This clone was picked up a small number of times. The chain is built from TRBV10-3 and TRBJ1-5, with 10 bases that match TRBD1. Per the germline V gene, CDR1 is ENHRY and CDR2 is SYGVKD. There are 16 residues in the CDR3. Unmatched junction bases numbered 9, after V lost 5 bases and J lost 5 bases. Here the CDR3 DNA reads TGTGCCATCAGTTCCGCCACGGGACAGGGGCATCAGCCCCAGCATTTT. It codes for CAISSATGQGHQPQHF.

The rearrangement joins TRBV14 to TRBJ1-5; a possible D gene is TRBD1 (6 bases). This CDR3 spans 18 amino acids. Trimming cost V 0 bases and J 6 bases, with 21 bases left between them. Germline loops: CDR1 SGHDN, CDR2 FVKESK. This CDR3 reads CASSQEMKGEGFSQPQHF. The CDR3 nucleotides are TGTGCCAGCAGCCAAGAAATGAAGGGGGAGGGATTCAGTCAGCCCCAGCATTTT. Based on the CDR3 plus reference TRBV14 and TRBJ1-5, the full variable domain is EAGVTQFPSHSVIEKGQTVTLRCDPISGHDNLYWYRRVMGKEIKFLLHFVKESKQDESGMPNNRFLAERTGGTYSTLKVQPAELEDSGVYFCASSQEMKGEGFSQPQHFGDGTRLSIL.

The gene calls are TRBV18 and TRBJ2-7, with D perhaps TRBD1 (6 bases). V was trimmed by 4 bases and J by 6 bases, leaving 10 bases between them. The CDR3 loop spans 12 amino acids. Germline assignment: CDR1 KGHSH and CDR2 LQKENI. The CDR3 region is CASSLTGSEQYF. The DNA for the CDR3 is TGTGCCAGCTCACTCACAGGGTCCGAGCAGTACTTC.

The chain couples TRBV19 to TRBJ2-5, with TRBD2 matching 9 bases. This CDR3 region has 19 residues. CDR1 LNHDA and CDR2 SQIVND come from the germline V gene (reference sequence). The ends lost 3 bases at V and 5 bases at J; junction bases unmatched: 19. CDR3 sequence (DNA): TGTGCCAGTAGTATTCGCAGACATAGCGGGGGACCCGTCGGGGAGACCCAGTACTTC. Protein sequence: CASSIRRHSGGPVGETQYF.

The chain employs TRBV6-2 or TRBV6-3 and TRBJ1-1; weak D call: TRBD1 (5 bases). The CDR3 runs to 14 residues. V was trimmed by 6 bases and J by 4 bases, leaving 15 bases between them. Germline-derived CDR1 and CDR2 are MNHEY and SVGEGT. CDR3 in amino acids: CASSVPSRGTEAFF. The CDR3 nucleotides read TGTGCCAGCAGCGTCCCCTCAAGGGGCACTGAAGCTTTCTTT.

The rearrangement joins TRBV7-2 to TRBJ1-6; no clear D gene. The CDR3 covers 13 residues. Trimming pared 0 bases from V and 10 bases from J, leaving 7 bases between. Germline V CDR1 and CDR2: SGHTA, FQGNSA. The CDR3 DNA sequence: TGTGCCAGCAGCTTAGCGTCGAGCTCACCCCTCCACTTT. It is translated as CASSLASSSPLHF.

This clone was detected a few times. V and J are TRBV18 and TRBJ2-1; the match to TRBD1 covers 8 bases. The J segment lost 3 bases and the V segment lost 0 bases, leaving 4 bases of the junction unmatched. This CDR3 spans 16 amino acids. Germline V gene sequence: CDR1 KGHSH, CDR2 LQKENI. CDR3 coding DNA: TGTGCCAGCTCACCACCAGGGGGACAGGTCTACAATGAGCAGTTCTTC. Protein sequence: CASSPPGGQVYNEQFF.

V and J are TRBV7-3 and TRBJ2-2; a weak D match, TRBD2 (5 bases). The CDR3 spans 15 residues. V lost 5 bases, J lost 3 bases, and 13 bases lay in between. CDR1 SGHTA and CDR2 FQGTGA come from the germline V gene. The CDR3 loop reads CASSPRPGDTGELFF. CDR3 sequence (DNA): TGTGCCAGCAGCCCCCGACCCGGGGACACCGGGGAGCTGTTTTTT.

V and J are TRBV25-1 and TRBJ2-2; D is uncertain. V lost 6 bases and J lost 2, with 7 bases in between. The CDR3 is made up of 13 amino acids. Germline V lookup: CDR1 MGHDK, CDR2 SYGVNS. This CDR3 reads CASRTPNTGELFF. The CDR3 coding sequence is TGTGCCAGCAGGACACCAAACACCGGGGAGCTGTTTTTT.

This clone occurred once. J is TRBJ1-2 and V is TRBV29-1; 9 bases align to TRBD1. Germline CDR1 SQVTM, CDR2 ANQGSEA. The J segment lost 7 bases and the V segment lost 2 bases, leaving 5 bases of the junction unmatched. This CDR3 has 13 amino acids. The CDR3 coding sequence is TGCAGCGTTGAACGGGACAGGGCCGTTGGCTACACCTTC. It translates to CSVERDRAVGYTF.

V is TRBV7-2 and J is TRBJ1-5; no reliable D call. V was trimmed by 0 bases and J by 5 bases, leaving 8 bases between them. The CDR3 spans 14 residues. The germline V gene encodes CDR1 SGHTA and CDR2 FQGNSA. The CDR3 nucleotides read TGTGCCAGCAGCTTAGCGGGCACCTATCAGCCCCAGCATTTT. It encodes CASSLAGTYQPQHF.

This clone was recorded once. The genes are TRBV30 and TRBJ1-5, with D possibly being TRBD1 (5 bases). The V end was cut by 2 bases, the J end by 1 base, with 6 bases between. The CDR3 consists of 13 residues. The germline CDR1 and CDR2 sequences are GTSNPN and SVGIG (reference sequence). The CDR3: CAWSRQSNQPQHF. The CDR3 nucleotides are TGTGCCTGGAGTCGACAGAGCAATCAGCCCCAGCATTTT.

This clone was seen only a few times. The chain combines TRBV19 with TRBJ2-7; weak D call: TRBD1 (6 bases). Per the germline V gene, CDR1 is LNHDA and CDR2 is SQIVND (reference sequence). This CDR3 has 15 residues. V was clipped by 1 base and J by 2 bases, with 12 bases between them. CDR3 region: CASSIAGTKTYEQYF. As DNA, the CDR3 is TGTGCCAGTAGTATAGCCGGGACAAAAACCTACGAGCAGTACTTC.

This clone came up once. V gene TRBV4-2 combines with J gene TRBJ2-7, with TRBD1 matching over 11 bases. The CDR3 sequence is 16 residues long. The V gene's germline CDR1 is LGHNA and CDR2 YNFKEQ. The ends lost 6 bases at V and 2 bases at J; junction bases unmatched: 9. Written as DNA, the CDR3 is TGTGCCAGCAGGGACCTCAGGACAGGGGGCGCCTACGAGCAGTACTTC. This sequence encodes CASRDLRTGGAYEQYF.

J is TRBJ1-3 and V is TRBV9; D remains ambiguous. CDR1 SGDLS and CDR2 YYNGEE come from the germline V gene. V was clipped by 1 base and J by 2 bases, with 10 bases between them. There are 15 residues in the CDR3. DNA for the CDR3: TGTGCCAGCAGCGTAAACGGGGTAACTGGAAACACCATATATTTT. It is translated as CASSVNGVTGNTIYF.